Shown below are 5 T cell receptor beta chains from a single sample sequenced in a study of CD8+ T cells in alopecia areata. Extraction and reverse transcription of RNA yielded cDNA as the sequencing template. Assay: immunoSEQ multiplex PCR; the TCRdb copy retains only in-frame clones and omits some. The data show roughly 200,000 clones, around 50% seen once. Treatment reported: oral pan-JAK inhibitor, 5-10 mg twice daily. The starting material was CD8+ T cells sorted from blood, obtained at week 24, from a patient treated with tofacitinib. These receptors were taken from a human donor with alopecia areata.

This clone was picked up one time. This chain links TRBV10-3 with TRBJ2-7, with D possibly matching TRBD1 (6 bases). Trimming removed 0 bases at V and 3 bases at J, with 6 bases between. CDR3 length: 13 residues. Germline lookup yields CDR1 ENHRY and CDR2 SYGVKD. CDR3 region: CAISESDSYEQYF. Written as DNA, the CDR3 is TGTGCCATCAGTGAGTCGGACAGCTACGAGCAGTACTTC.

This clone appeared once. The chain combines TRBV30 with TRBJ1-2; tentative D call: TRBD1 (6 bases). The CDR3 totals 11 residues. CDR1 and CDR2 from the germline V gene are GTSNPN and SVGIG (reference sequence). V lost 3 bases and J lost 8, with 10 bases in between. The CDR3 DNA is TGTGCCTGGAGGCAGGGGCCCGGCTACACCTTC. Translation gives CAWRQGPGYTF.

The CDR3 DNA reads as TGTGCCAGCAGTGCAGCGGGCGGGGCCAACGTCCTGACTTTC. Translated: CASSAAGGANVLTF. This sequence joins TRBV25-1 and TRBJ2-6; possible D gene TRBD2, 6 bases. V gave up 4 bases and J gave up 4 bases, with 8 bases separating them. From germline, CDR1 is MGHDK and CDR2 SYGVNS. This CDR3 has 14 amino acids. Using reference TRBV25-1 and TRBJ2-6 for the parts outside the CDR3, the full variable domain is EADIYQTPRYLVIGTGKKITLECSQTMGHDKMYWYQQDPGMELHLIHYSYGVNSTEKGDLSSESTVSRIRTEHFPLTLESARPSHTSQYLCASSAAGGANVLTFGAGSRLTVL.

The rearrangement joins TRBV7-2 to TRBJ2-7, with a possible D match to TRBD1 (6 bases). Trimming took 5 bases from V and 5 from J, leaving 10 bases between them. Per germline, CDR1 SGHTA and CDR2 FQGNSA. The CDR3 is 12 residues long. The CDR3 region is CASSPEGDEQYF. The CDR3 DNA follows: TGTGCCAGCAGCCCAGAGGGGGACGAGCAGTACTTC.

The rearrangement joins TRBV6-1 to TRBJ1-2, with 8 bases matching TRBD1. The CDR3 totals 14 residues. With 6 bases clipped from V and 4 bases from J, the junction kept 7 bases outside the gene matches. Germline CDR1 MNHNS, CDR2 SASEGT. The CDR3 loop is CASSRTGKFYGYTF. DNA for the CDR3: TGTGCCAGCAGCAGGACAGGGAAGTTCTATGGCTACACCTTC.